The clone carrying this T cell receptor beta chain was found a few times. Its matching antigen is unknown. This sample is part of a study of T cell responses to AZD1222 COVID-19 vaccine. Findings and limits, study-wide: Receipt of two AZD1222 doses was followed by a rise in Spike-specific TCR breadth and depth. Sampling that yielded the repertoires occurred only after the peak T cell response.

V was clipped by 6 bases and J by 8 bases, with 22 bases between them. The length of the CDR3 is 14 residues. Germline V gene data show CDR1 as GTSNPN and CDR2 as SVGIG (reference sequence). Clones were read by immunoSEQ multiplex PCR, and TCRdb kept only the in-frame ones, dropping some. The sample has over 110,000 clones, roughly 90% seen once. This TCR was recovered from an adult who received the AZD1222 COVID-19 vaccine. The chain has TRBV30 and TRBJ1-2; possible D gene TRBD1, 5 bases. The sample consisted of peripheral blood, taken 28 days after the second AZD1222 dose. The CDR3 sequence: CACPGTRFVQGYTF. The CDR3 DNA is TGTGCCTGCCCCGGGACCCGCTTTGTGCAAGGCTACACCTTC.